The entry that follows covers one TCR beta chain sequence. Its antigen has not been determined. Per-base qualities were not stored, and no clone one base away is much larger. The data were obtained in a study of post-analysis software for immune sequencing data (dated by TCRdb to 2015 to 2017). The study in broad terms: Relapsing-remitting, secondary progressive and progressive-relapsing multiple sclerosis were recorded as disease courses, and subtype annotation was lacking for some patients. The multiple sclerosis patient repertoires were compared with about a dozen previously published healthy control repertoires from donors aged about 6 to 26 years. A subset of samples was prepared in parallel using single-end sample barcoding, then pooled and co-amplified after Illumina adapter ligation. Findings and caveats that apply to the study as a whole: Strong co-clustering of samples prepared in the same batch was shown by direct clustering with F measure, prompting a batch-effect correction. Compared with controls, multiple sclerosis patients had significantly lower normalized Chao1 diversity, a finding suggesting substantial peripheral T-cell clonal expansion. The multiple sclerosis patient group was slightly younger than the control group. Significantly higher frequencies in patients than in controls were found for roughly 5 TRBV segments, including TRBV5-6, TRBV5-1 and TRBV20-1.

To demonstrate the VDJtools post-analysis software, TCR beta repertoires were profiled from the peripheral blood of about 13 young patients with multiple sclerosis. The multiple sclerosis patients were children and adolescents ranging in age from roughly 6 to 16 years. A distance of 15 bases separates the germline ends of V and J, which lose 2 bases and 5 bases respectively. The CDR3 contains 15 residues, cysteine and phenylalanine counted. Of the read, only the CDR3 DNA is kept; its 45 bases are in frame from base 1. In the germline V gene, CDR1 corresponds to ENHRY and CDR2 to SYGVKD. The library was built by means of PCR. This sample was sequenced with an Illumina HiSeq 2500. Unique molecular identifiers were incorporated into TCR beta cDNA libraries to reduce PCR and sequencing biases. Per 1 to 10 million input T cells, approximately 500,000 cDNA molecules were obtained, such that each molecule approximated one T cell. Patient libraries were prepared and sequenced with the same protocol used for the earlier healthy control dataset. Samples belonging to the same batch were prepared together, multiplexed and sequenced on a shared HiSeq lane. In the authors' own workflow: MIGEC was used to process the raw barcoded reads, and molecular identifier groups with only a single read were discarded before consensus assembly and CDR3 extraction. Clonotype tables were post-analysed with VDJtools, and diversity was normalized by down-sampling all datasets to the smallest sample size. To correct batch-related cross-sample contamination, repertoire overlap clustering matched CDR3 amino acid sequences but not nucleotide sequences. TCRdb reran the public reads through fastp at Q25 and MiXCR, keeping productive beta chains. Records with the same CDR3 protein are collapsed into one entry carrying the most frequent genes and DNA. None of the V and J calls come from the authors' own analysis; TCRdb made them. The sample contains fewer than 850,000 distinct CDR3 sequences, approximately 30% of them found a single time. Approximately 0.6% of the sample is held by the ten biggest clonotypes.

This receptor was taken from a girl aged 10 to 17 with multiple sclerosis. The specimen sequenced was blood. The sequence joins TRBV10-3 to TRBJ2-5, and TRBD1 may be the D gene, going by 6 matching bases. The sequence in DNA is TGTGCCATCAGTGAGAGGGACACCGGCGGGGAGACCCAGTACTTC. Its protein product is CAISERDTGGETQYF.